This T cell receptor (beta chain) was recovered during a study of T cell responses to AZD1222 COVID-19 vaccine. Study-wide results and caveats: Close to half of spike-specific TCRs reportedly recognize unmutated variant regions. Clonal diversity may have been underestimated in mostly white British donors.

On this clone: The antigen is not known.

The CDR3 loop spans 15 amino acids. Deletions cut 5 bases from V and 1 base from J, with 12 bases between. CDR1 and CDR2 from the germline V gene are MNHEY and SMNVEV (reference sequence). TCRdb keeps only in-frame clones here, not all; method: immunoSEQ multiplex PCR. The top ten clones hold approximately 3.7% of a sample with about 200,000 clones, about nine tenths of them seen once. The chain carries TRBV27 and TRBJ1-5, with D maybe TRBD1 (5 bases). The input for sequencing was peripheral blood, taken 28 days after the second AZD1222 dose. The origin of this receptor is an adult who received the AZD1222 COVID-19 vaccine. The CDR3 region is CASSTGHKSNQPQHF. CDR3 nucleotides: TGTGCCAGCAGTACAGGACACAAAAGCAATCAGCCCCAGCATTTT.